The following is a T cell receptor beta chain sequence with its context. Its target is not known. On cycle 4 day 1 and cycle 7 day 1, as well as at baseline, blood was sampled. The sample is drawn from a study of OX40 agonist ivuxolimab in advanced cancers. Study findings and constraints: The study found among the lowest clonal expansion in partial responders at 0.1-3.0 mg/kg. Antigens targeted by the expanded peripheral T cells were not determined.

Assay used: immunoSEQ multiplex PCR; TCRdb lists only in-frame clones, some missing. The data show around 65,000 clones, with around 91% seen just once and about 20% held by the top ten. The sample consisted of CD4+ or CD8+ T cells sorted from blood, taken in a trial of the OX40 agonist ivuxolimab. The origin of this receptor is an adult with an advanced solid tumor such as melanoma, head and neck, liver or kidney cancer.

CDR3 DNA sequence: TGTGCCAGCAGCGAAGGACTAGCGGGAGACGAGCAGTACTTC. This translates into CASSEGLAGDEQYF. The chain uses TRBV7-9 and TRBJ2-7, with 13 bases aligning to TRBD2. The germline CDR1 and CDR2 sequences are SEHNR and FQNEAQ (reference sequence). There are 14 residues in the CDR3. J lost 5 bases, V lost 5 bases, and 3 bases had no gene match.